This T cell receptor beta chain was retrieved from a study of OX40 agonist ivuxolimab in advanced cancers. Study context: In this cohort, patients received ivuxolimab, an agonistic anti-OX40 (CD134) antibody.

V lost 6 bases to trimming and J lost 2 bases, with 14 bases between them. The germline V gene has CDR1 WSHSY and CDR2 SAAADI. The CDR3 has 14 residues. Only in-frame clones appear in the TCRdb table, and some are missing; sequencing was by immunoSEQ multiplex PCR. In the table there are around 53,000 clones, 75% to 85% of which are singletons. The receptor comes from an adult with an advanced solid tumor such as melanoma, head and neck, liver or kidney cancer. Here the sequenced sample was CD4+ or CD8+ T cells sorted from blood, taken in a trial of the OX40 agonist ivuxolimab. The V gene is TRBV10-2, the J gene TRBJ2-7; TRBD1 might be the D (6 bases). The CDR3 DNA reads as TGCGCCAGCAGGGACAGTGCGAAGACCTACGAGCAGTACTTC. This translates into CASRDSAKTYEQYF.